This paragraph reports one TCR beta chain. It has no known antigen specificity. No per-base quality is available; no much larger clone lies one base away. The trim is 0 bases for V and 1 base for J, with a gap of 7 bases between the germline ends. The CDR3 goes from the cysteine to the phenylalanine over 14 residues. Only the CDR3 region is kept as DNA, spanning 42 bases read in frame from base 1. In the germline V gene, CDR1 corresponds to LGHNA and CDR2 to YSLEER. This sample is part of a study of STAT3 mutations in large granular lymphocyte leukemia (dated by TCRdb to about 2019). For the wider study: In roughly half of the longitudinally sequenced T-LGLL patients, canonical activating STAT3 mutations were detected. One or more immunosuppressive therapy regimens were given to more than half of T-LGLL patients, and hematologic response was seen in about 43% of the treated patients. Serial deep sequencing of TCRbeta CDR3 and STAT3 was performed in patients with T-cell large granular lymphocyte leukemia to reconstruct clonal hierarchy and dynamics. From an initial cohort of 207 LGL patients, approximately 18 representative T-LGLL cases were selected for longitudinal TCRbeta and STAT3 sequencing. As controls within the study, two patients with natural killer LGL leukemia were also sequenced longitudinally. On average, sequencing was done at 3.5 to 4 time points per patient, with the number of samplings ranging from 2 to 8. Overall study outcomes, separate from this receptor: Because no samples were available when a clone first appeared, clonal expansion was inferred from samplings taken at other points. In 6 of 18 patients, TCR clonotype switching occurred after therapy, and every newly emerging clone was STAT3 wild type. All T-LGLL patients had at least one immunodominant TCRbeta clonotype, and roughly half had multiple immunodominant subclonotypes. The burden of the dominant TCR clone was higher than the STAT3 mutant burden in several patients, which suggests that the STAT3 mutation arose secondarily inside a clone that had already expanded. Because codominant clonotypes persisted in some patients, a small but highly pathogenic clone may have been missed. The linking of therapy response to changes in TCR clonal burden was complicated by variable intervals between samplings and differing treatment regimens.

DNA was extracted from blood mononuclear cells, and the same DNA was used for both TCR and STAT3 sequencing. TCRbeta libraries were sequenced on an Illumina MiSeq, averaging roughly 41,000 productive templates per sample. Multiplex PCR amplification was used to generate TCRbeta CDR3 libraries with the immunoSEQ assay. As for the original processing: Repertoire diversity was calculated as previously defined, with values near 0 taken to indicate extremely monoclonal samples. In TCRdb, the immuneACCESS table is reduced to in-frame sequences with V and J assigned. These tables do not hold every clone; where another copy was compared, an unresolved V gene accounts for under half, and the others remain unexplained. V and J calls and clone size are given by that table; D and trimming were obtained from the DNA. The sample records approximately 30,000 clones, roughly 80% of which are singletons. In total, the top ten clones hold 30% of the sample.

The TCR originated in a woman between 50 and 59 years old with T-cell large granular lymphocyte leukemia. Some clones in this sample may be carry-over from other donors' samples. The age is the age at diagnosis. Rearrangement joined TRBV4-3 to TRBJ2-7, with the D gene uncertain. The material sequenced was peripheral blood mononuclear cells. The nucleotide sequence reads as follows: TGCGCCAGCAGCCAAGATAGTCTTTCCTACGAGCAGTACTTC. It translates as CASSQDSLSYEQYF.